A selection of T cell receptor beta chains follows, all from one sample in a study of T cells in Graves' hyperthyroidism and ophthalmopathy. A single record per CDR3 protein comes from TCRdb applying MiXCR to the multiplex PCR reads. The sample has over 300,000 distinct CDR3 sequences, approximately 15% seen once; the top ten hold roughly 11%. The specimen was blood. The receptors shown here come from a woman between 55 and 75 years old with Graves' hyperthyroidism. The CDR3 runs from the conserved cysteine through the conserved F or W. The order of the fields is J gene, clone size, D gene, V gene, CDR3 protein, CDR3 DNA. The D gene is left open where the match is weak. Clone size is shown for a subset of rows, as once, few, many or a class of expanded clone.

TRBJ1-2 | . | . | TRBV19 | CASSIVGTTNYGYTF | TGTGCCAGTAGTATAGTCGGCACGACTAACTATGGCTACACCTTC
TRBJ2-3 | many | . | TRBV11-3 | CASSRGTYTDTQYF | TGTGCCAGCAGCCGAGGGACCTACACAGATACGCAGTATTTT
TRBJ2-3 | many | TRBD2 | TRBV20-1 | CSASGREVFDTDTQYF | TGCAGTGCTAGCGGGAGGGAAGTTTTCGACACAGATACGCAGTATTTT
TRBJ2-7 | many | . | TRBV28 | CASSSPIGDYEQYF | TGTGCCAGCAGCTCCCCCATAGGGGACTACGAGCAGTACTTC
TRBJ1-1 | many | . | TRBV2 | CASSGMASDTEAFF | TGTGCCAGCAGTGGAATGGCTTCAGACACTGAAGCTTTCTTT
TRBJ2-1 | many | TRBD2 | TRBV29-1 | CSVEKSRLAGYNEQFF | TGCAGCGTTGAAAAATCTCGACTAGCGGGGTACAATGAGCAGTTCTTC
TRBJ2-7 | . | TRBD2 | TRBV4-1 | CASRLGRETGEQYF | TGCGCCAGCAGACTGGGGCGGGAGACGGGCGAGCAGTACTTC
TRBJ2-1 | many | TRBD1 | TRBV10-3 | CAIRAGTGNNEQFF | TGTGCCATCAGGGCCGGGACAGGGAACAATGAGCAGTTCTTC
TRBJ1-1 | many | . | TRBV19 | CASSITGGSMNTEAFF | TGTGCCAGTAGTATTACTGGGGGATCAATGAACACTGAAGCTTTCTTT
TRBJ2-7 | many | . | TRBV5-1 | CASSSLRVPYEQYF | TGCGCCAGCAGCTCCCTCAGGGTTCCCTACGAGCAGTACTTC
TRBJ2-7 | few | . | TRBV24-1 | CATKTATGISYEQYF | TGTGCCACCAAAACGGCTACAGGAATTTCCTACGAGCAGTACTTC
TRBJ1-5 | many | . | TRBV11-2 | CASSLETNQPQHF | TGTGCCAGCAGCTTAGAAACGAATCAGCCCCAGCATTTT